This is a list of T cell receptor beta chains from one sample in a study of human thymus T cells. This table comes from immunoSEQ multiplex PCR, and its TCRdb copy is limited to in-frame clones, with some not included. The sample contains 55,000 to 85,000 clones, 90% to 95% of which appear only once. Sequencing was performed on thymus tissue. Receptors originate from a girl under two years old with a congenital heart defect but otherwise immunologically healthy. The CDR3 runs from the conserved cysteine through the conserved F or W. Fields, in order: V gene, CDR3 length, clone size, D gene, J gene, CDR3 protein, CDR3 DNA. The D gene is left open where the match is weak. Clone sizes are given selectively: once, few, many, or a class where the clone is expanded.

TRBV6-1,14,NA,NA,TRBJ2-7,CASSEGPGRGEQYF,TGTGCCAGCAGTGAAGGGCCAGGAAGGGGCGAGCAGTACTTC
TRBV7-9,16,NA,TRBD1,TRBJ1-2,CASSHPRDRVSYGYTF,TGTGCCAGCAGCCACCCCCGGGACAGGGTTTCCTATGGCTACACCTTC
TRBV29-1,12,NA,NA,TRBJ2-1,CSVEGGNNEQFF,TGCAGCGTTGAAGGAGGGAACAATGAGCAGTTCTTC
TRBV5-6,14,NA,TRBD2,TRBJ2-7,CASSTAGYSYEQYF,TGTGCCAGCAGCACAGCGGGGTACTCCTACGAGCAGTACTTC
TRBV27,12,NA,NA,TRBJ2-1,CASRSSRGEQFF,TGTGCCAGCAGATCCTCACGGGGAGAGCAGTTCTTC
TRBV19,15,NA,TRBD1,TRBJ1-3,CASRGQGSSGNTIYF,TGTGCCAGTAGAGGACAGGGAAGCTCTGGAAACACCATATATTTT
TRBV29-1,12,NA,TRBD1,TRBJ2-5,CSVRTGQETQYF,TGCAGCGTGCGGACAGGCCAAGAGACCCAGTACTTC
TRBV6-4,15,once,TRBD2,TRBJ2-7,CASSPIAGGPDEQYF,TGTGCCAGCAGTCCTATAGCGGGAGGGCCGGACGAGCAGTACTTC
TRBV7-2,15,NA,TRBD1,TRBJ1-4,CASSTAPGGNEKLFF,TGTGCCAGCTCGACAGCCCCAGGGGGGAATGAAAAACTGTTTTTT
TRBV4-1,14,NA,NA,TRBJ2-2,CASSRSSVTGELFF,TGCGCCAGCAGCCGTTCCAGCGTAACCGGGGAGCTGTTTTTT
TRBV19,16,NA,NA,TRBJ2-5,CASSIWPVGVGETQYF,TGTGCCAGTAGTATTTGGCCGGTCGGGGTGGGAGAGACCCAGTACTTC
TRBV5-3,17,NA,TRBD2,TRBJ2-5,CARSLTSGSPYQETQYF,TGTGCCAGAAGCCTGACTAGCGGGAGCCCGTACCAAGAGACCCAGTACTTC
TRBV7-2,15,NA,NA,TRBJ2-3,CASSLDGGFADTQYF,TGTGCCAGCAGCTTAGACGGCGGGTTCGCAGATACGCAGTATTTT
TRBV9,18,NA,TRBD2,TRBJ2-2,CASNQGGTSGRAAGELFF,TGTGCCAGCAACCAGGGTGGGACTAGCGGGAGGGCCGCCGGGGAGCTGTTTTTT
TRBV19,14,NA,NA,TRBJ1-2,CASSTTGTNYGYTF,TGTGCCAGTAGTACGACGGGCACGAACTATGGCTACACCTTC
TRBV27,14,NA,NA,TRBJ1-1,CASSLTTGTMEAFF,TGTGCCAGCAGCCTCACCACAGGGACTATGGAAGCTTTCTTT
TRBV11-2,10,NA,NA,TRBJ2-1,CASSSNEQFF,TGTGCCAGCAGCAGTAATGAGCAGTTCTTC